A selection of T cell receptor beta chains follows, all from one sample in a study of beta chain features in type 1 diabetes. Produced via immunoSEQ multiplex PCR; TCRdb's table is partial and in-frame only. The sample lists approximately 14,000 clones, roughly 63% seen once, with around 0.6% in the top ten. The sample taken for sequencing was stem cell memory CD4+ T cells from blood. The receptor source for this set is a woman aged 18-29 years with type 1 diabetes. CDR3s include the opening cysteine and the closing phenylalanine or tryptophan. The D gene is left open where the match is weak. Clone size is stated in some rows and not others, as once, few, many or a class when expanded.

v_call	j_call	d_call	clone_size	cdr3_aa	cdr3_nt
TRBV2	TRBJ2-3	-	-	CASSSDGGPSTDTQYF	TGTGCCAGCAGTTCTGACGGGGGTCCAAGCACAGATACGCAGTATTTT
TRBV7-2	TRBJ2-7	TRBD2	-	CASSSGTQTSRRSEQYF	TGTGCCAGCAGCTCCGGGACGCAGACTAGCCGGCGTTCCGAGCAGTACTTC
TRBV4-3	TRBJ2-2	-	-	CASSPAGGRDTGELFF	TGCGCCAGCAGCCCCGCCGGGGGAAGGGACACCGGGGAGCTGTTTTTT
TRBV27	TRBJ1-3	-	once	CATILTEGPGSGNTIYF	TGTGCCACCATACTAACTGAGGGCCCAGGCTCTGGAAACACCATATATTTT
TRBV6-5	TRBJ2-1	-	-	CASSYLPGWGADEQFF	TGTGCCAGCAGTTACTTGCCGGGATGGGGAGCGGATGAGCAGTTCTTC
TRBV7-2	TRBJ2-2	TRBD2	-	CASSFGGSTGELFF	TGTGCCAGCAGCTTTGGCGGGAGTACCGGGGAGCTGTTTTTT
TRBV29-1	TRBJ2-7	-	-	CSVDGSSYEQYF	TGCAGCGTTGATGGGAGCTCCTACGAGCAGTACTTC
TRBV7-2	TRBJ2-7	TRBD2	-	CASSPPSLAGGLGQYF	TGTGCCAGCAGCCCCCCCTCATTAGCGGGAGGGCTAGGGCAGTACTTC
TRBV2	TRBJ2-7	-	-	CASSQFRGEQYF	TGTGCCAGCAGTCAATTTCGGGGCGAGCAGTACTTC
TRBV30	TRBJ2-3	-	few	CAWGALLMDTQYF	TGTGCCTGGGGGGCACTCCTTATGGATACGCAGTATTTT
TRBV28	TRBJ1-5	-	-	CASSLPQGAQPQHF	TGTGCCAGCAGTCTACCACAGGGTGCTCAGCCCCAGCATTTT
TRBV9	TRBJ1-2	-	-	CASSLWTANYGYTF	TGTGCCAGCAGCCTCTGGACAGCCAACTATGGCTACACCTTC
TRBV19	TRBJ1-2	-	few	CASKAWQGQLGGYTF	TGTGCCAGTAAGGCCTGGCAGGGACAATTGGGGGGCTACACCTTC
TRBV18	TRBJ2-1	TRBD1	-	CASSLQQGALNEQFF	TGTGCCAGCTCCCTACAACAGGGGGCTTTAAATGAGCAGTTCTTC
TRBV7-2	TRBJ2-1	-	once	CASSLASASRSNEQFF	TGTGCCAGCAGCTTAGCTAGCGCATCCAGGTCCAATGAGCAGTTCTTC
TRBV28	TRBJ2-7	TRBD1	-	CASQSGDRAYEQYF	TGTGCCAGCCAGTCCGGGGACAGAGCCTACGAGCAGTACTTC